Listed here is a single TCR beta chain. This sample was taken from a study of patients and donors after allogeneic stem cell transplantation. A single record per CDR3 protein comes from TCRdb applying MiXCR to the RT-PCR reads. The top ten hold roughly 11% of the sample, which has 190,000 or so distinct CDR3 sequences, 35% to 45% seen once. The CDR3 spans 15 residues. Trimming removed 6 bases from V and 1 base from J, with 15 bases in between. This TCR was recovered from a human donor who was either an allogeneic HSCT recipient or a stem cell or donor lymphocyte infusion donor (not recorded which). It is not recorded whose cells these are; they may come from a transplant donor. The chain has TRBV12-3 or TRBV12-4 and TRBJ1-1; D gene uncertain. What was sequenced was blood, either unsorted or a sorted T cell fraction (not recorded which). CDR3 nucleotide sequence: TGTGCCAGCAGCCCACGTTCAGCGGCGAACACTGAAGCTTTCTTT. This encodes CASSPRSAANTEAFF.